The 22 T cell receptor beta chains listed next were all sequenced from one sample in a study of T cells in Graves' hyperthyroidism and ophthalmopathy. RNA transcripts gave rise to amplified TCR beta CDR3 regions. During a first-round RT-PCR of the TCR CDR3, the HTBI primer set was used. TCRdb redid the calling of the multiplex PCR reads with MiXCR, one entry per CDR3 protein. The table lists about 640,000 distinct CDR3 sequences, around 21% of them singletons, with about 35% in the top ten. The sequencing input was blood. Source of these receptors: a young man with Graves' ophthalmopathy.

The chain couples TRBV4-2 to TRBJ2-3; the D gene is possibly TRBD1 (5 bases). CDR3 size: 13 residues. The germline V and J ends were trimmed by 4 bases and 5 bases, with 10 bases remaining between them. Germline V gene sequence: CDR1 LGHNA, CDR2 YNFKEQ. The CDR3 loop reads CASSLNRRDTQYF. The CDR3 DNA follows: TGTGCCAGCAGCCTAAACAGGAGAGATACGCAGTATTTT.

This clonotype was seen at least ten times. V and J are TRBV30 and TRBJ1-1; unclear D gene. This CDR3 contains 12 residues. Germline V lookup: CDR1 GTSNPN, CDR2 SVGIG (reference sequence). Trimming removed 1 base at V and 8 bases at J, with 11 bases between. The CDR3 here is CAWSGVVTEAFF. In nucleotides, the CDR3 is TGTGCCTGGAGTGGTGTAGTAACCGAAGCTTTCTTT.

This chain connects TRBV2 to TRBJ2-1; 7 bases map to TRBD2. CDR3 length: 18 amino acids. The junction had 17 bases not matched to a gene; V was cut back by 0 bases and J by 9 bases. Germline V lookup: CDR1 SNHLY, CDR2 FYNNEI. This CDR3 reads CASSEALPGLRGIGEQFF. The CDR3 DNA is TGTGCCAGCAGTGAAGCGCTTCCGGGACTAAGAGGCATAGGTGAGCAGTTCTTC.

Points on this clonotype: A read error may produce the germline difference seen at one junction end. V is TRBV19 and J is TRBJ2-7; maybe TRBD2 (6 bases). Germline V CDR1 and CDR2: LNHDA, SQIVND (reference sequence). The CDR3 consists of 14 residues. The CDR3 loop is CASSIGSRPYEHYF. In DNA, the CDR3 is TGTGCCAGTAGTATCGGGAGTCGCCCCTACGAGCATTACTTC.

V gene TRBV5-1 combines with J gene TRBJ1-1, with D uncertain. The V gene lost 3 bases and the J gene lost 3 bases, with 15 bases spanning the gap. The CDR3 extends over 15 amino acids. Germline-derived CDR1 and CDR2 are SGHRS and YFSETQ. In DNA form, the CDR3 reads TGCGCCAGCAGCTCGAATCCTCTCGGGGACACTGAAGCTTTCTTT. It specifies CASSSNPLGDTEAFF.

This clonotype was seen repeatedly, ten times or more. The CDR3 DNA reads TGTGCCAGCAGCCCGGACGTAGGGAACACTGAAGCTTTCTTT. Protein product: CASSPDVGNTEAFF. The chain employs TRBV27 and TRBJ1-1; D remains ambiguous. Per the germline V gene, CDR1 is MNHEY and CDR2 is SMNVEV (reference sequence). The CDR3 is made up of 14 amino acids. Between the trimmed V and J ends, which lost 6 bases and 1 base, there was a span of 12 bases.

This chain uses TRBV7-9 with TRBJ2-1; 7 bases are shared with TRBD1. This CDR3 spans 14 amino acids. Trimming cost V 5 bases and J 10 bases; bases outside gene matches: 11. Germline V gene sequence: CDR1 SEHNR, CDR2 FQNEAQ (reference sequence). Here the CDR3 reads CASSPRQGSGEQFF. CDR3 DNA sequence: TGTGCCAGCAGCCCGAGACAGGGTTCAGGCGAGCAGTTCTTC. Full variable domain (rest looked up from reference TRBV7-9 and TRBJ2-1): DTGVSQNPRHKITKRGQNVTFRCDPISEHNRLYWYRQTLGQGPEFLTYFQNEAQLEKSRLLSDRFSAERPKGSFSTLEIQRTEQGDSAMYLCASSPRQGSGEQFFGPGTRLTVL.

The chain carries TRBV6-1 and TRBJ2-1; 10 nucleotides match TRBD2. The V segment lost 1 base and the J segment 3 bases; nucleotides outside the gene matches: 3. CDR3 length equals 16 residues. CDR1 MNHNS and CDR2 SASEGT come from the germline V gene. The CDR3 DNA is TGTGCCAGCAGTGAAGGCGCTAGCGGGAGCTACAATGAGCAGTTCTTC. Amino acid sequence: CASSEGASGSYNEQFF.

The J gene is TRBJ2-5, the V gene TRBV4-1; a weak D match, TRBD2 (6 bases). Per the germline V gene, CDR1 is MGHRA and CDR2 is YSYEKL. The CDR3 length is 15 residues. The V and J ends lost 4 bases and 0 bases respectively, with 12 bases between them. The CDR3 sequence: CASSPFRLDQETQYF. The CDR3 DNA reads TGCGCCAGCAGCCCCTTTAGACTAGACCAAGAGACCCAGTACTTC.

As regards this clonotype: It may be a read error: a sequence one base away is much more abundant. This CDR3 reads CASSLTSAYNEQFF. In nucleotides, the CDR3 is TGTGCCAGCAGCTTAACTAGCGCATACAATGAGCAGTTCTTC. This chain connects TRBV7-9 to TRBJ2-1; 7 positions agree with TRBD2. Per germline, CDR1 SEHNR and CDR2 FQNEAQ (reference sequence). The length of the CDR3 is 14 residues. J gave up 4 bases and V 2 bases, and 2 bases lay outside the gene matches.

This rearrangement joins TRBV28 to TRBJ1-6, with D perhaps TRBD1 (5 bases). Germline V gives CDR1 MDHEN, CDR2 SYDVKM. This CDR3 has 15 residues. Trimming removed 8 bases from V and 7 bases from J, with 18 bases in between. CDR3 bases: TGTGCCAGCTCCTCGGGGGACCCCTGGAATTCACCCCTCCACTTT. Encoded protein: CASSSGDPWNSPLHF.

This chain links TRBV7-2 with TRBJ2-1, with 9 bases identical to TRBD2. V lost 1 base to trimming and J lost 9 bases; unmatched junction nucleotides: 13. This CDR3 spans 17 amino acids. The germline V gene encodes CDR1 SGHTA and CDR2 FQGNSA. CDR3 coding DNA: TGTGCCAGCAGCTTAGTCAGAGGCGGGAGGGCCCATCTTGAGCAGTTCTTC. It codes for CASSLVRGGRAHLEQFF.

V and J are TRBV12-3 or TRBV12-4 and TRBJ1-5, with D perhaps matching TRBD1 (5 bases). V lost 10 bases to trimming and J lost 1 base, with 14 bases between them. This CDR3 contains 14 residues. The CDR3 sequence is CATTTQGSNQPQHF. The CDR3 nucleotides are TGTGCCACCACTACCCAGGGAAGCAATCAGCCCCAGCATTTT.

J is TRBJ2-2 and V is TRBV5-1; the match to TRBD1 covers 8 bases. The junction had 7 bases not matched to a gene; V was cut back by 5 bases and J by 7 bases. Germline CDR1 SGHRS, CDR2 YFSETQ. CDR3 length: 14 amino acids. DNA of the CDR3: TGCGCCAGCAGGGACAGGGACGGAAACGGGGAGCTGTTTTTT. Translating gives CASRDRDGNGELFF. The variable domain in full, with the rest retrieved from reference TRBV5-1 and TRBJ2-2, is KAGVTQTPRYLIKTRGQQVTLSCSPISGHRSVSWYQQTPGQGLQFLFEYFSETQRNKGNFPGRFSGRQFSNSRSEMNVSTLELGDSALYLCASRDRDGNGELFFGEGSRLTVL.

This chain links TRBV30 with TRBJ2-5; possible D gene TRBD2, 6 bases. V was pared by 2 bases and J by 4 bases, with 14 bases between. The germline gives CDR1 GTSNPN, CDR2 SVGIG (reference sequence). CDR3 length: 14 residues. The CDR3: CAWSPGATRETQYF. The CDR3 coding sequence is TGTGCCTGGAGTCCGGGAGCCACCAGAGAGACCCAGTACTTC.

This clonotype was seen only a few times. V usage is TRBV11-2 and J usage is TRBJ2-4, with TRBD2 as a possible D gene (5 bases). V was trimmed by 0 bases and J by 0 bases, leaving 15 bases between them. The CDR3 runs 18 residues. Germline V gene lookup returns CDR1 SGHAT and CDR2 FQNNGV. CDR3 amino acids: CASSLDRPGLEAKNIQYF. For the CDR3, the DNA is TGTGCCAGCAGCTTAGATCGGCCAGGACTGGAAGCCAAAAACATTCAGTACTTC.

This clonotype has just a few counts. This sequence joins TRBV12-3 or TRBV12-4 and TRBJ2-2; D assignment may be TRBD1 or TRBD2 (6 bases each). This CDR3 spans 16 amino acids. Trimming shortened V by 7 bases and J by 5 bases, and 20 bases separated the two germline ends. For the CDR3, the DNA is TGTGCCAGCATTGGCCGGGGCAGGGGAGGAACCGGGGAGCTGTTTTTT. It is translated as CASIGRGRGGTGELFF.

V and J are TRBV5-1 and TRBJ1-2; D perhaps matches TRBD1 (5 bases). Deletions cut 0 bases from V and 4 bases from J, with 19 bases between. This CDR3 has 17 residues. Germline V CDR1 and CDR2: SGHRS, YFSETQ. CDR3 bases: TGCGCCAGCAGCTTGGGGGGATCGTGGGGGACGTCCTATGGCTACACCTTC. The encoded protein is CASSLGGSWGTSYGYTF.

The CDR3 spells CASRKGQGATNEKLFF. Here the CDR3 DNA reads TGTGCCAGTCGAAAGGGACAGGGGGCAACTAATGAAAAACTGTTTTTT. V usage is TRBV19 and J usage is TRBJ1-4; 11 bases map to TRBD1. V lost 8 bases and J lost 0; bases outside the gene matches: 5. CDR3 size: 16 residues. Germline V gives CDR1 LNHDA, CDR2 SQIVND (reference sequence).

The CDR3 sequence is CASSENGTPDQPQHF. In DNA form, the CDR3 reads TGTGCCAGCAGTGAGAATGGTACTCCCGACCAGCCCCAGCATTTT. The chain couples TRBV6-4 to TRBJ1-5; D remains ambiguous. Looked up from germline, CDR1 is MRHNA and CDR2 is SNTAGT. The length of the CDR3 is 15 residues. V was pared by 3 bases and J by 7 bases, with 16 bases between.

Only a few counts were recorded for this clonotype. V usage is TRBV15 and J usage is TRBJ2-1, with 9 nucleotides matching TRBD1. CDR3 length: 16 residues. CDR1 LNHNV and CDR2 YYDKDF come from the germline V gene (reference sequence). Trimming took 0 bases from V and 2 from J; bases not matched to a gene: 2. DNA for the CDR3: TGTGCCACCAGCAGAGAGGGGACAGGGCCCTACAATGAGCAGTTCTTC. It is translated as CATSREGTGPYNEQFF.

The gene calls are TRBV11-2 and TRBJ1-3; D might be TRBD1 (5 bases). The CDR3 consists of 17 residues. V was pared by 0 bases and J by 1 base, with 13 bases between. Per germline, CDR1 SGHAT and CDR2 FQNNGV. The CDR3 loop is CASSLDPGTRSGNTIYF. CDR3 DNA sequence: TGTGCCAGCAGCTTAGATCCGGGGACTCGGTCTGGAAACACCATATATTTT.